What follows are 25 T cell receptor beta chains derived from one specimen sequenced in a study of blood T cell repertoires in COVID-19. TCRdb's copy holds only in-frame clones and misses some; the assay was immunoSEQ multiplex PCR. The sample contains a few hundred thousand clones, roughly 90% of which appear only once. The material sequenced was PBMCs or T cells enriched from blood (not recorded which). These receptors were collected from a woman aged 40-49 years who had recovered from COVID-19.

The V and J genes are TRBV2 and TRBJ2-7; 8 nucleotides match TRBD1. Losses at the gene ends were 7 bases for V and 5 bases for J; bases not matched to a gene: 1. Germline assignment: CDR1 SNHLY and CDR2 FYNNEI. This CDR3 is built from 11 residues. The CDR3 reads CASTRGHEQYF. CDR3 nucleotides: TGTGCCAGCACCAGGGGGCACGAGCAGTACTTC.

This sequence joins TRBV6-5 and TRBJ1-2; 8 nucleotides line up with TRBD1. The V and J ends lost 8 bases and 1 base, in that order; junction bases with no gene match: 3. Germline V gene data show CDR1 as MNHEY and CDR2 as SVGAGI. This CDR3 contains 13 residues. CDR3 loop: CASQGQVNYGYTF. CDR3 in DNA: TGTGCCAGCCAGGGACAGGTTAACTATGGCTACACCTTC.

As regards this clone: The junction departs from the called germline gene at one end, perhaps through a read error. CDR3 sequence reads: CASSTEFRLLKTEAFF. Here the CDR3 DNA reads TGCGCCAGCAGCACGGAATTCAGGTTATTGAAGACTGAAGCTTTCTTT. This sequence joins TRBV5-1 and TRBJ1-1, with no clear D. This CDR3 region has 16 residues. Germline CDR1 and CDR2: SGHRS and YFSETQ.

V and J are TRBV5-6 and TRBJ1-5, with TRBD1 matching over 7 bases. This CDR3 has 14 amino acids. The germline V gene has CDR1 SGHDT and CDR2 YYEEEE. The junction had 4 bases not matched to a gene; V was cut back by 1 base and J by 6 bases. The CDR3 here is CASSLRGRSQPQHF. In DNA form, the CDR3 reads TGTGCCAGCAGCTTGAGGGGGCGGAGTCAGCCCCAGCATTTT.

J is TRBJ2-1 and V is TRBV3-1 (or the pseudogene TRBV3-2); D call uncertain. From germline, CDR1 is LGHDT and CDR2 YNNKEL (reference sequence). V lost 4 bases to trimming and J lost 8 bases, with 12 bases between them. The CDR3 covers 13 residues. The CDR3, as DNA: TGTGCCAGCAGCCTAAATCACGCAGATGAGCAGTTCTTC. Translating it yields CASSLNHADEQFF.

This CDR3 is CASSIDAAPLRSYNEQFF. The CDR3 region has the DNA TGTGCCAGTAGTATAGATGCAGCGCCTCTGAGGTCCTACAATGAGCAGTTCTTC. This chain joins TRBV19 and TRBJ2-1; D uncertain. Germline CDR1 is LNHDA and CDR2 is SQIVND (reference sequence). The CDR3 consists of 18 residues. The germline V and J ends were trimmed by 0 bases and 1 base, with 16 bases remaining between them.

This chain links TRBV28 with TRBJ2-3; possibly TRBD2 for D (5 bases). Germline V gene sequence: CDR1 MDHEN, CDR2 SYDVKM. Trimming removed 6 bases from V and 6 bases from J, with 19 bases in between. The CDR3 extends over 15 amino acids. This CDR3 reads CASRIGRGYKDTQYF. The CDR3, as DNA: TGTGCCAGCAGGATCGGACGGGGATATAAGGATACGCAGTATTTT. Drawing the rest from reference TRBV28 and TRBJ2-3, the complete variable domain is DVKVTQSSRYLVKRTGEKVFLECVQDMDHENMFWYRQDPGLGLRLIYFSYDVKMKEKGDIPEGYSVSREKKERFSLILESASTNQTSMYLCASRIGRGYKDTQYFGPGTRLTVL.

This chain joins TRBV4-2 and TRBJ2-6; D gene uncertain. This CDR3 has 16 residues. The germline gives CDR1 LGHNA, CDR2 YNFKEQ. Trimming left V 0 bases short and J 2 bases short, with 8 bases between. CDR3 protein: CASSQDFTAGANVLTF. As DNA, the CDR3 is TGTGCCAGCAGCCAAGATTTCACGGCTGGGGCCAACGTCCTGACTTTC.

This chain joins TRBV6-6 and TRBJ1-6, with D maybe TRBD1 (5 bases). The V gene lost 6 bases and the J gene lost 10 bases, with 19 bases spanning the gap. The CDR3 extends over 15 amino acids. Germline CDR1 and CDR2: MNHNY and SVGAGI (reference sequence). The CDR3 spells CASSSLGAPGSPLHF. CDR3 nucleotides: TGTGCCAGCAGCTCCCTTGGGGCCCCTGGATCACCCCTCCACTTT.

The chain carries TRBV30 and TRBJ1-2; D perhaps matches TRBD1 (5 bases). V was cut by 4 bases and J by 8 bases, with 11 bases left in between. The CDR3 consists of 11 residues. Germline-derived CDR1 and CDR2 are GTSNPN and SVGIG (reference sequence). Written as DNA, the CDR3 is TGTGCCTGGACGTATAGGGGAGGCTACACCTTC. This translates into CAWTYRGGYTF. Looking up the rest from reference TRBV30 and TRBJ1-2 gives the full variable domain: SQTIHQWPATLVQPVGSPLSLECTVEGTSNPNLYWYRQAAGRGLQLLFYSVGIGQISSEVPQNLSASRPQDRQFILSSKKLLLSDSGFYLCAWTYRGGYTFGSGTRLTVV.

The chain combines TRBV7-2 with TRBJ2-5, with a possible D match to TRBD1 (8 bases). In germline, CDR1 is SGHTA, CDR2 FQGNSA. The CDR3 loop spans 15 amino acids. V was trimmed by 6 bases and J by 1 base, leaving 15 bases between them. The CDR3 DNA reads as TGTGCCAGCAGAGCACAGGGGGGGACCCAAGAGACCCAGTACTTC. Translating it yields CASRAQGGTQETQYF. Combining the CDR3 with reference TRBV7-2 and TRBJ2-5 gives the whole variable domain GAGVSQSPSNKVTEKGKDVELRCDPISGHTALYWYRQSLGQGLEFLIYFQGNSAPDKSGLPSDRFSAERTGGSVSTLTIQRTQQEDSAVYLCASRAQGGTQETQYFGPGTRLLVL.

This chain uses TRBV21-1 with TRBJ2-7; the DNA was not compared with TRBD1, the D call given in the table. TRBV21-1 is listed as a pseudogene. This CDR3 is built from 14 residues. CDR3 loop: CASSAQGFSYEQYF. The CDR3, as DNA: TGTGCCAGCAGCGCACAGGGGTTCTCCTACGAGCAGTACTTC.

This sequence joins TRBV5-1 and TRBJ1-1; 7 bases line up with TRBD1. The CDR3 consists of 12 residues. V shed 7 bases, J shed 11 bases, and the junction held 11 bases outside the gene matches. CDR1 and CDR2 (germline): SGHRS, YFSETQ. CDR3: CASDITGEGAFF. The CDR3 nucleotides are TGCGCCAGCGACATAACAGGGGAAGGCGCTTTCTTT.

V usage is TRBV6-2 or TRBV6-3 and J usage is TRBJ2-3; TRBD1 matches at 9 bases. Germline assignment: CDR1 MNHEY and CDR2 SVGEGT. This CDR3 contains 17 residues. With 6 bases clipped from V and 2 bases from J, the junction kept 12 bases outside the gene matches. The CDR3: CASSRRRTGVITDTQYF. For the CDR3, the DNA is TGTGCCAGCAGCCGCAGGAGGACAGGGGTTATCACAGATACGCAGTATTTT.

The chain is built from TRBV10-3 and TRBJ2-7; 7 nucleotides align to TRBD1. Germline V gene data show CDR1 as ENHRY and CDR2 as SYGVKD. This CDR3 contains 18 residues. With 6 bases clipped from V and 1 base from J, the junction kept 18 bases outside the gene matches. The CDR3 loop is CAIRKTGITQIGSYEQYF. In DNA, the CDR3 is TGTGCCATCAGAAAGACAGGGATAACTCAAATCGGATCCTACGAGCAGTACTTC.

The genes are TRBV25-1 and TRBJ2-1; the D gene is possibly TRBD1 (6 bases). The CDR3 has 14 residues. The germline V gene encodes CDR1 MGHDK and CDR2 SYGVNS. Trimming pared 11 bases from V and 1 base from J, leaving 15 bases between. The CDR3 loop reads CAATQGSSYNEQFF. Here the CDR3 DNA reads TGTGCCGCGACACAGGGATCTTCCTACAATGAGCAGTTCTTC. Full variable domain (missing parts from reference TRBV25-1 and TRBJ2-1): EADIYQTPRYLVIGTGKKITLECSQTMGHDKMYWYQQDPGMELHLIHYSYGVNSTEKGDLSSESTVSRIRTEHFPLTLESARPSHTSQYLCAATQGSSYNEQFFGPGTRLTVL.

The chain is built from TRBV7-2 and TRBJ1-1; D uncertain. The CDR3 runs to 17 residues. The ends were cut back, 1 base at V and 0 bases at J, with 15 bases in the middle. The germline gives CDR1 SGHTA, CDR2 FQGNSA. The CDR3 coding sequence is TGTGCCAGCAGCTTAGACGCCCACAGAGAAATGAACACTGAAGCTTTCTTT. Encoded protein: CASSLDAHREMNTEAFF.

The chain has TRBV19 and TRBJ1-5, with 7 bases identical to TRBD1. CDR1 and CDR2 from the germline V gene are LNHDA and SQIVND (reference sequence). J lost 2 bases, V lost 4 bases, and 2 bases had no gene match. The CDR3 spans 14 residues. CDR3 loop: CASSTGQGNQPQHF. The CDR3 coding sequence is TGTGCCAGTAGTACCGGACAGGGCAATCAGCCCCAGCATTTT. The variable domain in full, completed from reference TRBV19 and TRBJ1-5, reads DGGITQSPKYLFRKEGQNVTLSCEQNLNHDAMYWYRQDPGQGLRLIYYSQIVNDFQKGDIAEGYSVSREKKESFPLTVTSAQKNPTAFYLCASSTGQGNQPQHFGDGTRLSIL.

The CDR3 DNA follows: TGTGCCATCAGATCGGCAGGGGGAAGCAATCAGCCCCAGCATTTT. It yields the protein CAIRSAGGSNQPQHF. This chain joins TRBV10-3 and TRBJ1-5, with 7 bases matching TRBD1. The V segment lost 6 bases and the J segment 1 base; nucleotides outside the gene matches: 6. CDR1 is ENHRY and CDR2 is SYGVKD in the germline V gene. The CDR3 totals 15 residues.

This clone was picked up a small number of times. This chain uses TRBV7-6 with TRBJ2-5; TRBD2 matches at 7 bases. CDR3 length: 18 amino acids. V shed 2 bases and J 5 bases; nucleotides not matched to a gene: 17. Germline V gene sequence: CDR1 SGHVS, CDR2 FNYEAQ. In DNA, the CDR3 is TGTGCCAGCAGCTTAATCGGTGCATCTAGCGGCTACTACGAGACCCAGTACTTC. It yields the protein CASSLIGASSGYYETQYF. Complete variable domain (other parts from reference TRBV7-6 and TRBJ2-5): GAGVSQSPRYKVTKRGQDVALRCDPISGHVSLYWYRQALGQGPEFLTYFNYEAQQDKSGLPNDRFSAERPEGSISTLTIQRTEQRDSAMYRCASSLIGASSGYYETQYFGPGTRLLVL.

The V call is TRBV11-1, the J call TRBJ1-6, with 7 bases aligning to TRBD1. Losses at the gene ends were 5 bases for V and 6 bases for J; bases not matched to a gene: 10. The CDR3 runs 16 residues. Germline V gene data show CDR1 as SGHAT and CDR2 as FQDESV (reference sequence). CDR3 amino acids: CASSTRPGTVNSPLHF. In DNA, the CDR3 is TGTGCCAGCAGCACCCGTCCCGGGACAGTTAATTCACCCCTCCACTTT. The variable domain in full, with the rest retrieved from reference TRBV11-1 and TRBJ1-6, is EAEVAQSPRYKITEKSQAVAFWCDPISGHATLYWYRQILGQGPELLVQFQDESVVDDSQLPKDRFSAERLKGVDSTLKIQPAELGDSAMYLCASSTRPGTVNSPLHFGNGTRLTVT.

The rearrangement links TRBV9 to TRBJ2-1; TRBD2 aligns across 8 bases. This CDR3 has 17 amino acids. Germline V gene lookup returns CDR1 SGDLS and CDR2 YYNGEE. J was trimmed by 3 bases and V by 4 bases; bases with no gene match: 12. CDR3 nucleotide sequence: TGTGCCAGCAGCCAATCCATTAGCGGGGTCCACTACAATGAGCAGTTCTTC. Translation gives CASSQSISGVHYNEQFF.

The gene calls are TRBV24-1 and TRBJ2-1; 8 bases fit TRBD2. The CDR3 contains 14 residues. The junction had 8 bases not matched to a gene; V was cut back by 4 bases and J by 10 bases. Looked up from germline, CDR1 is KGHDR and CDR2 is SFDVKD. CDR3 sequence: CATSEASGSSEQFF. Here the CDR3 DNA reads TGTGCCACCAGTGAGGCTAGCGGGTCCAGCGAGCAGTTCTTC.

This chain joins TRBV18 and TRBJ2-1; 7 bases align to TRBD2. The CDR3 is 17 amino acids. The germline V gene has CDR1 KGHSH and CDR2 LQKENI. Unmatched junction bases numbered 13, after V lost 2 bases and J lost 6 bases. The CDR3 spells CASSPREGGRRGNEQFF. The CDR3 region has the DNA TGTGCCAGCTCACCAAGGGAAGGCGGGAGAAGGGGCAATGAGCAGTTCTTC. The full variable domain, with the rest looked up from reference TRBV18 and TRBJ2-1, is NAGVMQNPRHLVRRRGQEARLRCSPMKGHSHVYWYRQLPEEGLKFMVYLQKENIIDESGMPKERFSAEFPKEGPSILRIQQVVRGDSAAYFCASSPREGGRRGNEQFFGPGTRLTVL.

The chain combines TRBV3-1 (or the pseudogene TRBV3-2) with TRBJ2-4; 12 bases line up with TRBD2. Per germline, CDR1 LGHDT and CDR2 YNNKEL (reference sequence). This CDR3 is built from 15 residues. Trimming took 0 bases from V and 10 from J; bases not matched to a gene: 4. CDR3 sequence: CASSQDRLAGVIQYF. The CDR3 DNA reads TGTGCCAGCAGCCAAGACCGACTAGCGGGAGTTATTCAGTACTTC.